Following are 4 T cell receptor beta chains from one sample sequenced in a study of blood T cell repertoires in COVID-19. Data came from immunoSEQ multiplex PCR; TCRdb stores just in-frame clones and leaves some out. The sample gives 120,000 to 150,000 clones, about nine tenths of which show up once; around 0.91% is in the top ten. Specimen: peripheral blood. All receptors come from a woman between 45 and 60 years old with acute or convalescent COVID-19.

This sequence joins TRBV18 and TRBJ1-1; 9 nucleotides align to TRBD1. Trimming at V came to 3 bases and at J to 5 bases, leaving 10 bases not matched to a gene. This CDR3 has 16 amino acids. CDR1 KGHSH and CDR2 LQKENI come from the germline V gene. The CDR3 DNA reads as TGTGCCAGCTCACCGACGACCAACGGACAGGGGACTGAAGCTTTCTTT. It translates to CASSPTTNGQGTEAFF.

This clone was counted between two and nine times. The chain is built from TRBV19 and TRBJ1-5, with 8 positions matching TRBD1. The trim removed 9 bases at V and 4 bases at J, leaving 2 bases unmatched. Germline loops: CDR1 LNHDA, CDR2 SQIVND (reference sequence). The CDR3 is 12 amino acids. The CDR3 reads CASRTGNQPQHF. The CDR3, as DNA: TGTGCCAGCAGGACAGGGAATCAGCCCCAGCATTTT.

CDR3: CASTPRAGEHGELFF. The CDR3 nucleotides are TGTGCCAGTACCCCTAGGGCAGGGGAGCACGGGGAGCTGTTTTTT. The chain combines TRBV19 with TRBJ2-2, with a weak D call TRBD1 (6 bases). V was shortened by 7 bases and J by 7 bases, with 19 bases between the two germline ends. In germline, CDR1 is LNHDA, CDR2 SQIVND (reference sequence). The CDR3 loop spans 15 amino acids.

The chain uses TRBV19 and TRBJ1-6, with D possibly matching TRBD1 (5 bases). CDR1 is LNHDA and CDR2 is SQIVND in the germline V gene (reference sequence). V lost 6 bases and J 8 bases, leaving 11 bases between the germline ends. The CDR3 runs to 13 residues. DNA for the CDR3: TGTGCCAGTAGAGATGGGGGGGATTCACCCCTCCACTTT. It encodes CASRDGGDSPLHF. The variable domain in full, with the rest retrieved from reference TRBV19 and TRBJ1-6, is DGGITQSPKYLFRKEGQNVTLSCEQNLNHDAMYWYRQDPGQGLRLIYYSQIVNDFQKGDIAEGYSVSREKKESFPLTVTSAQKNPTAFYLCASRDGGDSPLHFGNGTRLTVT.